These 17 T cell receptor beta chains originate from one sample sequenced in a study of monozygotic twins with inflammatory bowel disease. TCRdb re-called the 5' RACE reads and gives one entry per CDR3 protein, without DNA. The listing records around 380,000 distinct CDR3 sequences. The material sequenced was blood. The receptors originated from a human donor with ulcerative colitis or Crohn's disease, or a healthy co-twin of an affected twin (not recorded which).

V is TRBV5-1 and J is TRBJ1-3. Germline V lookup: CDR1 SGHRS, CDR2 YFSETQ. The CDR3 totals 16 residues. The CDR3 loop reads CASSLWDSGTGNTIYF.

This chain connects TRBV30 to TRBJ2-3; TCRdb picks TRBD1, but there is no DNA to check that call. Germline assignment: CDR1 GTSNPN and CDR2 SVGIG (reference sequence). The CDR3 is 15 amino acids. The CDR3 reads CAWSVPGRGTDTQYF.

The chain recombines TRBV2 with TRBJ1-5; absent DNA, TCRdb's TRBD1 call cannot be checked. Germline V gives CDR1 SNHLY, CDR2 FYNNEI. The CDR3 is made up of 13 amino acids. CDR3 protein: CASRADRPFPQHF.

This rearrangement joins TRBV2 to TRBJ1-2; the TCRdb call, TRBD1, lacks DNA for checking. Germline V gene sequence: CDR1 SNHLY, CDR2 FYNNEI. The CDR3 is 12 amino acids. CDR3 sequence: CASSRQGGGYTF.

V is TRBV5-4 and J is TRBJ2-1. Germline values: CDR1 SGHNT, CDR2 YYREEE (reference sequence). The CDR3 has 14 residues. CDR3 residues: CASSLGPSAGEQFF.

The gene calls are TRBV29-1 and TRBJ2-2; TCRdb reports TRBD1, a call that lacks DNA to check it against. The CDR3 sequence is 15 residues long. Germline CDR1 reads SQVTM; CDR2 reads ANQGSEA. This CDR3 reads CSVGAGGGNTGELFF.

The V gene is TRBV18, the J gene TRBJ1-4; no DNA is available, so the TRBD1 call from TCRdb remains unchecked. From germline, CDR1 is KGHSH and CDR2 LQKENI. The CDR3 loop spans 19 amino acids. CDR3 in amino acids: CASSPRFRGRVFSNEKLFF.

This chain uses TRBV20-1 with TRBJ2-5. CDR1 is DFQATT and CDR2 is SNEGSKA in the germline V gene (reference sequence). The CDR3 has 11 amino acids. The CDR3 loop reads CSARTKETQYF.

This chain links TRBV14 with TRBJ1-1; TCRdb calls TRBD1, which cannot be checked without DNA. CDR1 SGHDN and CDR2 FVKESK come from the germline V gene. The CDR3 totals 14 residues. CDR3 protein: CASSVGGVSTEAFF.

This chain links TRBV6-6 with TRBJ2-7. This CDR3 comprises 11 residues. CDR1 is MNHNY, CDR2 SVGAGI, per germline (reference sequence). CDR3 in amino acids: CASRVTYEQYF.

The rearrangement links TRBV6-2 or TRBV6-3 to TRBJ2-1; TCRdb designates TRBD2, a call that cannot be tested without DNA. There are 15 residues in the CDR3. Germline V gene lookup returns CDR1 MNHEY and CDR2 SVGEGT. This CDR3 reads CASSDGLARYNEQFF.

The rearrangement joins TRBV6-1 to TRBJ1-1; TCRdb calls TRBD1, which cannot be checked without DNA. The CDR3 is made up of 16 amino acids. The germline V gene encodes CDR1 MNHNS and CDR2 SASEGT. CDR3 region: CASSTFPDLMNTEAFF.

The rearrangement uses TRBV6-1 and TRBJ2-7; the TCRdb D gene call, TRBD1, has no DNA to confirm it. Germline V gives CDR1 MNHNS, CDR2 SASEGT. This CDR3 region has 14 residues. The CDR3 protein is CASRGGLGSYEQYF.

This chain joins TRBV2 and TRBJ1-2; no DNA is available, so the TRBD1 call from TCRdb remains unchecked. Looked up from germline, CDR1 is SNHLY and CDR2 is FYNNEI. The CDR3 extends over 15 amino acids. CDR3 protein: CASSEGGFPSYGYTF.

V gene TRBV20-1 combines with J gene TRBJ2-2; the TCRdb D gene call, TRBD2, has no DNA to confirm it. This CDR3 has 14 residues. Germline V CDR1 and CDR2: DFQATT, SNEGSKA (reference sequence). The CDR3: CSADKREGPGELFF.

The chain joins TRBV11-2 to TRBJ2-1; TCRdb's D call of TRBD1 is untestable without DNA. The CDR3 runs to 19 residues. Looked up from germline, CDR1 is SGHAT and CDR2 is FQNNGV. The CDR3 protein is CASSLVGGDRGGRGNEQFF.

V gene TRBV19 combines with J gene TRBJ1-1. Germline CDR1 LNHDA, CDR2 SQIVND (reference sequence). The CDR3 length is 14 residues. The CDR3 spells CASSNPPEDTEAFF.